This TCR beta chain originates from a study of early T cells in non-severe SARS-CoV-2 infection. Attached unique molecular identifiers marked individual cDNA molecules. From the 5' RACE reads, TCRdb called clonotypes with MiXCR, one entry per CDR3 protein. The table shows some 40,000 distinct CDR3 sequences, with roughly 5.3% occurring only once. The CDR3 length is 13 residues. This clonotype was seen many times. One end of the junction is discordant with germline, which a read error may explain. Sequencing was done on a sample of whole blood. This receptor was obtained from an adult who was a healthcare worker with PCR-confirmed SARS-CoV-2 infection or an uninfected control (not recorded which). J is TRBJ2-1 and V is TRBV12-3 or TRBV12-4, with 10 nucleotides matching TRBD1. CDR3 nucleotides: TGTGCCAGCAGTCGACAGGGGGCGTTCGGAGAGCAGTTC. Translating it yields CASSRQGAFGEQF.